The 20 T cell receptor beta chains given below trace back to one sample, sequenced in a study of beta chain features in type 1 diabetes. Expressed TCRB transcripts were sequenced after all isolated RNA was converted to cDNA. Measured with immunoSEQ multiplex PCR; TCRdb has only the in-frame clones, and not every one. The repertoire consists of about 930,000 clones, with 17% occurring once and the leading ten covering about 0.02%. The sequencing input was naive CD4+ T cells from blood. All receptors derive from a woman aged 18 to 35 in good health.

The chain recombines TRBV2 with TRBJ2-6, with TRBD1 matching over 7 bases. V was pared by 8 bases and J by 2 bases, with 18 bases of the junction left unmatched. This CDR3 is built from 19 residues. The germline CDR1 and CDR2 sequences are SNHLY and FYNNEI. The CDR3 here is CASGIWDSRFYAGANVLTF. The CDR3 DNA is TGTGCCAGCGGGATCTGGGACAGTCGTTTTTATGCTGGGGCCAACGTCCTGACTTTC. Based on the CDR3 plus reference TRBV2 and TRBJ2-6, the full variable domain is EPEVTQTPSHQVTQMGQEVILRCVPISNHLYFYWYRQILGQKVEFLVSFYNNEISEKSEIFDDQFSVERPDGSNFTLKIRSTKLEDSAMYFCASGIWDSRFYAGANVLTFGAGSRLTVL.

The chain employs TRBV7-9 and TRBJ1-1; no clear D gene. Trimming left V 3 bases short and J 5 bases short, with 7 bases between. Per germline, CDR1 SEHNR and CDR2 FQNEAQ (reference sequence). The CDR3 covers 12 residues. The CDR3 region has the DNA TGTGCCAGCAGCTTCGGGCGTACTGAAGCTTTCTTT. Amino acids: CASSFGRTEAFF.

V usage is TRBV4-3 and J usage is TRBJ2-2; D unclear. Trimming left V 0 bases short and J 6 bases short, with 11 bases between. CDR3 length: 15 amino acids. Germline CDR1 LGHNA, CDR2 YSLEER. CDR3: CASSQEWARAGELFF. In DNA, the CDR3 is TGCGCCAGCAGCCAAGAATGGGCTCGGGCCGGGGAGCTGTTTTTT.

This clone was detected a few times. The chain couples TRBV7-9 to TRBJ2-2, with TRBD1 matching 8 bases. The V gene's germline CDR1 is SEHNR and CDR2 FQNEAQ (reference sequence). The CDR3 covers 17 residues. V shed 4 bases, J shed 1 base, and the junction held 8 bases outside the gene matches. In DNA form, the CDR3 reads TGTGCCAGCAGCTCTCAGAGGACAGGGTGGAACACCGGGGAGCTGTTTTTT. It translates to CASSSQRTGWNTGELFF. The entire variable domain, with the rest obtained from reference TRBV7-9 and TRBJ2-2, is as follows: DTGVSQNPRHKITKRGQNVTFRCDPISEHNRLYWYRQTLGQGPEFLTYFQNEAQLEKSRLLSDRFSAERPKGSFSTLEIQRTEQGDSAMYLCASSSQRTGWNTGELFFGEGSRLTVL.

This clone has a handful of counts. Here the CDR3 reads CASSKSSGIRQPQHF. The CDR3 DNA reads as TGTGCCAGCAGCAAGTCCTCGGGGATCCGTCAGCCCCAGCATTTT. V usage is TRBV21-1 and J usage is TRBJ1-5. TRBV21-1 is a pseudogene locus. The CDR3 runs 15 residues.

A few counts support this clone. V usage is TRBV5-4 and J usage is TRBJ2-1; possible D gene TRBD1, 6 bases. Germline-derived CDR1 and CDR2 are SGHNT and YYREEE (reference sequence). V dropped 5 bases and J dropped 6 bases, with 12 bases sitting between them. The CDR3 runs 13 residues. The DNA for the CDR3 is TGTGCCAGCAGAAGCTCAGGGGTCAATGAGCAGTTCTTC. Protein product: CASRSSGVNEQFF.

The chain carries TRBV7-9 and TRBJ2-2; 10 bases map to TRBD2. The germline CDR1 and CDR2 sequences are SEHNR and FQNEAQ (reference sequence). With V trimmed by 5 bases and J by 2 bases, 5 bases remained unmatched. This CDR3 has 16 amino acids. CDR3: CASSPWTSGNTGELFF. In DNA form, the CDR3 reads TGTGCCAGCAGCCCTTGGACTAGCGGAAACACCGGGGAGCTGTTTTTT.

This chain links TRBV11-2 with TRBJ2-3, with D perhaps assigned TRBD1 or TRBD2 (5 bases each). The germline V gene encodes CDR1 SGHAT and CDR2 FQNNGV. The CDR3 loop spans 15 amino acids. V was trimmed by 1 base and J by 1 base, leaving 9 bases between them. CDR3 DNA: TGTGCCAGCAGCTTAGTTGGGGGTGGCACAGATACGCAGTATTTT. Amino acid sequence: CASSLVGGGTDTQYF. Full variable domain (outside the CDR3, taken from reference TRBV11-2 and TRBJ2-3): EAGVAQSPRYKIIEKRQSVAFWCNPISGHATLYWYQQILGQGPKLLIQFQNNGVVDDSQLPKDRFSAERLKGVDSTLKIQPAKLEDSAVYLCASSLVGGGTDTQYFGPGTRLTVL.

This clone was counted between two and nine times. The CDR3: CASSLAPHSYGYTF. CDR3 bases: TGTGCCAGCAGTTTGGCCCCCCACAGCTATGGCTACACCTTC. The V call is TRBV28, the J call TRBJ1-2; D is undetermined. The CDR3 has 14 amino acids. Germline V lookup: CDR1 MDHEN, CDR2 SYDVKM. V was trimmed by 3 bases and J by 4 bases, leaving 12 bases between them.

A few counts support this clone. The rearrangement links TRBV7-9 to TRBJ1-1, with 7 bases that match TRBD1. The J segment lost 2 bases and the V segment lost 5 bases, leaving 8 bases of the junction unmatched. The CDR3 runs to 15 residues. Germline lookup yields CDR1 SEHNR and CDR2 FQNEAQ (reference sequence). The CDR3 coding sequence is TGTGCCAGCAGCCCAGACCGGGACAGCAACACTGAAGCTTTCTTT. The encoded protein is CASSPDRDSNTEAFF.

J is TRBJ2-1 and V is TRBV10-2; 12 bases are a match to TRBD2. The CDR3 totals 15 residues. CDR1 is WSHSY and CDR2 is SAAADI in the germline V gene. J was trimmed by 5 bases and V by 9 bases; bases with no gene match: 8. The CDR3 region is CASLAGGAGDNEQFF. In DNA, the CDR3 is TGCGCCAGTCTAGCGGGAGGGGCTGGGGACAATGAGCAGTTCTTC.

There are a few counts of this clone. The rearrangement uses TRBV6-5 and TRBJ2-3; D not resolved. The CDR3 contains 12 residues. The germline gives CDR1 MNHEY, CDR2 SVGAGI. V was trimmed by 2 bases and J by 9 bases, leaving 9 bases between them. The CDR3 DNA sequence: TGTGCCAGCAGTTACGTTGGGTCGACGCAGTATTTT. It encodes CASSYVGSTQYF.

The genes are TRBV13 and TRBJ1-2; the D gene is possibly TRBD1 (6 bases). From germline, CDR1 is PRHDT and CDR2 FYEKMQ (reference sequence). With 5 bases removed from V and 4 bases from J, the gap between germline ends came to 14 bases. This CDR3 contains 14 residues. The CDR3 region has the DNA TGTGCCAGCAGCGAGAGGACAGATGGCTATGGCTACACCTTC. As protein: CASSERTDGYGYTF.

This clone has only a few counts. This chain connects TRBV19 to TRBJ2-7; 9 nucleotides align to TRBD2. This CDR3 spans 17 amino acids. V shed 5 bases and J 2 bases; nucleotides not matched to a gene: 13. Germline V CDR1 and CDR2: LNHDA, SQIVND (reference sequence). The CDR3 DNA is TGTGCCAGTAGTCCACTCCATGGGAGCGGGAGGACCTACGAGCAGTACTTC. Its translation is CASSPLHGSGRTYEQYF.

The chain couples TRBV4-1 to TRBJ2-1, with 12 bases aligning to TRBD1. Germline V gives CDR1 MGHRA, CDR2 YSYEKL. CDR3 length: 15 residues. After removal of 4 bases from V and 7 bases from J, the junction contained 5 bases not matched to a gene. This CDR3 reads CASSPGQGAKNEQFF. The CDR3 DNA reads TGCGCCAGCAGCCCGGGACAGGGGGCCAAGAATGAGCAGTTCTTC.

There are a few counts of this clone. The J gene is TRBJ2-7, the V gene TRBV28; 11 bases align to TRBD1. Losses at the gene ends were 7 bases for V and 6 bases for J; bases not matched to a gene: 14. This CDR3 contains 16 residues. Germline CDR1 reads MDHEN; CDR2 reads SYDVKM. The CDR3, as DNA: TGTGCCAGCAACTTAACCCCTGGACAGGGGGCGGGCGAGCAGTACTTC. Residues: CASNLTPGQGAGEQYF.

The CDR3 loop reads CASSLSTGGPTEAFF. Written as DNA, the CDR3 is TGCGCCAGCAGCCTCTCGACAGGGGGACCCACTGAAGCTTTCTTT. J is TRBJ1-1 and V is TRBV5-1; 9 bases line up with TRBD1. V trimming: 4 bases; J trimming: 4 bases; junction bases outside the gene matches: 8. The CDR3 sequence is 15 residues long. Germline-derived CDR1 and CDR2 are SGHRS and YFSETQ.

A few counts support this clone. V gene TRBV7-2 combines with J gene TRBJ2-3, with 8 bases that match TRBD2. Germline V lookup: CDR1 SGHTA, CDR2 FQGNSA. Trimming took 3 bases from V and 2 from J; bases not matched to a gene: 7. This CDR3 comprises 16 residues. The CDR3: CASSFLAGRATDTQYF. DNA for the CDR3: TGTGCCAGCAGCTTCTTAGCGGGAAGAGCCACAGATACGCAGTATTTT.

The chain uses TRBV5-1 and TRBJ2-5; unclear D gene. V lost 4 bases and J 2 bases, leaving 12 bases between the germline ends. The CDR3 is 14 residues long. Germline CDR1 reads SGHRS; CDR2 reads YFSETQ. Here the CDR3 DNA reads TGCGCCAGCAGCGTTGTGAGTCGTCAAGAGACCCAGTACTTC. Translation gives CASSVVSRQETQYF.

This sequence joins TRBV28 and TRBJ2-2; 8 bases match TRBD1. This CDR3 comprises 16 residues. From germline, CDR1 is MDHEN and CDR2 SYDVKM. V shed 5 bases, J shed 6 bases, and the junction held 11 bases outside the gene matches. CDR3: CASSIYGQGRAGELFF. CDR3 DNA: TGTGCCAGCAGTATCTATGGACAGGGAAGGGCCGGGGAGCTGTTTTTT.